This is a list of T cell receptor beta chains from one sample in a study of T cells in Graves' hyperthyroidism and ophthalmopathy. TCRdb reprocessed the multiplex PCR reads via MiXCR and lists one record per CDR3 protein. The sample yields about 260,000 distinct CDR3 sequences, about 17% seen once. Sequencing was carried out using blood. The origin of the receptors is a woman aged 18-35 years with Graves' ophthalmopathy. Each CDR3 is given with its conserved first and last residue. Each record gives: CDR3 protein, CDR3 DNA, D gene, clone size, J gene, V gene. A D gene is named only where the DNA matches it firmly. Clone size appears in some rows only: once, few, many, or a class for an expanded clone.

cdr3_aa: CASTSGGGETQYF
cdr3_nt: TGCGCCAGCACCTCGGGTGGGGGCGAGACCCAGTACTTC
d_call: NA
clone_size: many
j_call: TRBJ2-5
v_call: TRBV5-1

cdr3_aa: CASSLDLNTEAFF
cdr3_nt: TGTGCCAGCAGCTTGGATTTGAACACTGAAGCTTTCTTT
d_call: NA
clone_size: many
j_call: TRBJ1-1
v_call: TRBV5-5

cdr3_aa: CASSPLTGLDEQYF
cdr3_nt: TGTGCCAGCTCGCCTCTTACGGGGCTCGACGAGCAGTACTTC
d_call: NA
clone_size: many
j_call: TRBJ2-7
v_call: TRBV18

cdr3_aa: CASSLGSKETQYF
cdr3_nt: TGCGCCAGCAGCTTGGGGTCGAAAGAGACCCAGTACTTC
d_call: NA
clone_size: many
j_call: TRBJ2-5
v_call: TRBV5-1

cdr3_aa: CASSLGTMGNEQFF
cdr3_nt: TGCGCCAGCAGCTTGGGGACAATGGGCAATGAGCAGTTCTTC
d_call: NA
clone_size: many
j_call: TRBJ2-1
v_call: TRBV5-1

cdr3_aa: CASSSAAGFAGANVLTF
cdr3_nt: TGTGCCAGCAGTTCGGCAGCGGGATTTGCTGGGGCCAACGTCCTGACTTTC
d_call: TRBD2
clone_size: many
j_call: TRBJ2-6
v_call: TRBV6-2/TRBV6-3

cdr3_aa: CSAAPSGILSYEQYF
cdr3_nt: TGCAGTGCTGCCCCTAGCGGGATCCTTTCCTACGAGCAGTACTTC
d_call: TRBD2
clone_size: many
j_call: TRBJ2-7
v_call: TRBV20-1

cdr3_aa: CASSVEPGQGYGYTF
cdr3_nt: TGTGCCAGCAGCGTAGAACCGGGACAGGGATATGGCTACACCTTC
d_call: TRBD1
clone_size: NA
j_call: TRBJ1-2
v_call: TRBV9

cdr3_aa: CASSRAGGRSSTDTQYF
cdr3_nt: TGTGCCAGCAGCCGAGCGGGGGGGCGGTCTAGCACAGATACGCAGTATTTT
d_call: TRBD2
clone_size: NA
j_call: TRBJ2-3
v_call: TRBV7-2

cdr3_aa: CAWSVPPRGLPYHEQYF
cdr3_nt: TGTGCCTGGAGTGTACCCCCAAGGGGACTACCATACCACGAGCAGTACTTC
d_call: TRBD2
clone_size: many
j_call: TRBJ2-7
v_call: TRBV30

cdr3_aa: CASSSTGESSYEQYF
cdr3_nt: TGCGCCAGCAGCTCGACAGGGGAAAGCTCCTACGAGCAGTACTTC
d_call: TRBD1
clone_size: NA
j_call: TRBJ2-7
v_call: TRBV5-1

cdr3_aa: CATGGWSSGFYNEQFF
cdr3_nt: TGTGCCACCGGTGGCTGGTCTAGCGGGTTTTACAATGAGCAGTTCTTC
d_call: TRBD2
clone_size: few
j_call: TRBJ2-1
v_call: TRBV6-1

cdr3_aa: CASSETGTSGRAETGANVLTF
cdr3_nt: TGTGCCAGCAGCGAAACCGGGACTAGCGGGAGGGCCGAAACCGGGGCCAACGTCCTGACTTTC
d_call: TRBD2
clone_size: many
j_call: TRBJ2-6
v_call: TRBV7-9

cdr3_aa: CASSHPLTGELFF
cdr3_nt: TGTGCCAGCAGCCACCCACTGACCGGGGAGCTGTTTTTT
d_call: NA
clone_size: many
j_call: TRBJ2-2
v_call: TRBV5-4

cdr3_aa: CASSSSESPYNEQFF
cdr3_nt: TGTGCCAGCAGTTCTAGCGAATCACCCTACAACGAGCAGTTCTTC
d_call: NA
clone_size: NA
j_call: TRBJ2-1
v_call: TRBV2

cdr3_aa: CASSLAWTGAYEQYF
cdr3_nt: TGCGCCAGCAGCTTGGCCTGGACAGGGGCCTACGAGCAGTACTTC
d_call: TRBD1
clone_size: many
j_call: TRBJ2-7
v_call: TRBV5-1